The 5 T cell receptor beta chains below all came from one sample that was sequenced in a study of blood T cell repertoires in COVID-19. Produced via immunoSEQ multiplex PCR; TCRdb's table is partial and in-frame only. This sample carries around 230,000 clones, 65% to 85% of them seen once, and the ten largest clones take 7.9%. What was sequenced was peripheral blood. The receptors were gathered from a woman older than 75 with acute or convalescent COVID-19.

This CDR3 reads CASSTRTGDIGELFF. The DNA of the CDR3 is TGTGCCAGTAGTACGCGGACAGGGGATATCGGGGAGCTGTTTTTT. The chain recombines TRBV19 with TRBJ2-2; 9 bases match TRBD1. The CDR3 is made up of 15 amino acids. CDR1 LNHDA and CDR2 SQIVND come from the germline V gene (reference sequence). V shed 4 bases, J shed 7 bases, and the junction held 7 bases outside the gene matches.

The rearrangement uses TRBV5-4 and TRBJ1-2, with D tentatively TRBD1 (6 bases). V was pared by 2 bases and J by 8 bases, with 13 bases between. The germline CDR1 and CDR2 sequences are SGHNT and YYREEE (reference sequence). This CDR3 contains 13 residues. The DNA for the CDR3 is TGTGCCAGCAGCTTCCGGGACATTCCGGGCTACACCTTC. As protein: CASSFRDIPGYTF.

This clone was observed a few times. The genes are TRBV6-6 and TRBJ1-6; D possibly corresponds to TRBD1 (5 bases). The CDR3 runs to 14 residues. Trimming took off 0 bases at V and 6 bases at J, with 6 bases between the two ends. Per the germline V gene, CDR1 is MNHNY and CDR2 is SVGAGI (reference sequence). CDR3 DNA: TGTGCCAGCAGTTACTCTGACAGTAATTCACCCCTCCACTTT. The encoded protein is CASSYSDSNSPLHF.

V gene TRBV19 combines with J gene TRBJ1-2, with a tentative D call TRBD1 (5 bases). V lost 2 bases, J lost 0 bases, and 10 bases lay in between. The CDR3 has 15 amino acids. Germline V gene sequence: CDR1 LNHDA, CDR2 SQIVND (reference sequence). The CDR3, as DNA: TGTGCCAGTAGTATACCGGGACTCTCTAACTATGGCTACACCTTC. Translation gives CASSIPGLSNYGYTF.

Here the CDR3 reads CAWNIDFAGANVLTF. CDR3 in DNA: TGTGCCTGGAATATAGATTTTGCTGGGGCCAACGTCCTGACTTTC. This chain connects TRBV30 to TRBJ2-6; the D is unclear. Germline CDR1 is GTSNPN and CDR2 is SVGIG (reference sequence). The CDR3 sequence is 15 residues long. Trimming took off 4 bases at V and 2 bases at J, with 12 bases between the two ends. The whole variable domain, remainder taken from reference TRBV30 and TRBJ2-6, is SQTIHQWPATLVQPVGSPLSLECTVEGTSNPNLYWYRQAAGRGLQLLFYSVGIGQISSEVPQNLSASRPQDRQFILSSKKLLLSDSGFYLCAWNIDFAGANVLTFGAGSRLTVL.